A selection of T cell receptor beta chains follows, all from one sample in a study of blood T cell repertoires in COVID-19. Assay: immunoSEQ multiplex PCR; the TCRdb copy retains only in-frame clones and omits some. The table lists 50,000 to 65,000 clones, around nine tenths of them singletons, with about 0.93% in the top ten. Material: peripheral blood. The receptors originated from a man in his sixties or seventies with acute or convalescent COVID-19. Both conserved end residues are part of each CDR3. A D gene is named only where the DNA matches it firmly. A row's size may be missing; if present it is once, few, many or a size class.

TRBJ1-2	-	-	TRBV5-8	TGTGCCAGCAGCTTACGAGGAGGCTACACCTTC	CASSLRGGYTF
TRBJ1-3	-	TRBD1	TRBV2	TGTGCCAGCAGTGACCGGACAGGGTCTGGAAACACCATATATTTT	CASSDRTGSGNTIYF
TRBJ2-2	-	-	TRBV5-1	TGCGCCAGCAGCTTGGGGCTCTCCGGGGAGCTGTTTTTT	CASSLGLSGELFF
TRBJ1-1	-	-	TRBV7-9	TGTGCCAGCAGCCCGAGGTGGGAGGGATTGAACACTGAAGCTTTCTTT	CASSPRWEGLNTEAFF
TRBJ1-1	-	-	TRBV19	TGTGCCAGTAACCCGGGAGGGAACACTGAAGCTTTCTTT	CASNPGGNTEAFF
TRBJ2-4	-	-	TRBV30	TGTGCCTGGAGTGTACAGGCAGGGTCGGACATTCAGTACTTC	CAWSVQAGSDIQYF
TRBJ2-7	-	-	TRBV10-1	TGCGCCAGCAGTGAGTCGACTCCAGGGATTTTGTGCGAGCAGTACTTC	CASSESTPGILCEQYF
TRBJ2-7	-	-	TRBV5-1	TGCGCCAGCAGCCTCGGTGACTACGAGCAGTACTTC	CASSLGDYEQYF
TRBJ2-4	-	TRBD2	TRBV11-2	TGTGCCAGCAGCCCGGGGGGAAACATTCAGTACTTC	CASSPGGNIQYF
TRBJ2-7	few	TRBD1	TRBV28	TGTGCCAGCAGTTCAGGACAGGGGGCAAGGGAGCAGTACTTC	CASSSGQGAREQYF
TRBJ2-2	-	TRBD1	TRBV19	TGTGCCAGTAGCCGGCGGTTGAACAGGGGGAAGGACACCGGGGAGCTGTTTTTT	CASSRRLNRGKDTGELFF
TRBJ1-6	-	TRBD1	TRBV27	TGTGCCAGCAGTTCCTACGGACAGGGTGGTACACCCCTCCACTTT	CASSSYGQGGTPLHF
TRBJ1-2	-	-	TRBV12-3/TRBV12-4	TGTGCCAGCAGTTTGGCCGGGAATGGCTACACCTTC	CASSLAGNGYTF
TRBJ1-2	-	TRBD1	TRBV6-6	TGTGCCAGCAGTCGCCGGGACAGGGGGCGCCCCTATGGCTACACCTTC	CASSRRDRGRPYGYTF
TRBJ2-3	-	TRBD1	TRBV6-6	TGTGCCAGCAGTCGCCATACAGGGGTGGCCTCCACAGATACGCAGTATTTT	CASSRHTGVASTDTQYF
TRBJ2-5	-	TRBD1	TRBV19	TGTGCCAGTAGTCAGACAGGGGGCGCGGAGACCCAGTACTTC	CASSQTGGAETQYF
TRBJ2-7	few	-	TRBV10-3	TGTGCCATTAGCCGTCGGGGTTCTAACGAGCAGTACTTC	CAISRRGSNEQYF
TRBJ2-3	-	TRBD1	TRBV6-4	TGTGCCAGCAGTACGACAGGGAGCACAGATACGCAGTATTTT	CASSTTGSTDTQYF
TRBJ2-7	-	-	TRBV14	TGTGCCAGCAGCCAAGATTCCTTCTACGAGCAGTACTTC	CASSQDSFYEQYF
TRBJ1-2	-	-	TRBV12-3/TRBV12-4	TGTGCCAGCAGAAAGGGGGGGAACTATGGCTACACCTTC	CASRKGGNYGYTF
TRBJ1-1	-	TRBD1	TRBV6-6	TGTGCCAGCAGGAACAGGGGATCGAACACTGAAGCTTTCTTT	CASRNRGSNTEAFF
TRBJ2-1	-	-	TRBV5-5	TGTGCCAGCAGCTTTCTTATCCCCTACAATGAGCAGTTCTTC	CASSFLIPYNEQFF
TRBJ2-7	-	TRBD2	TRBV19	TGTGCCAGTAGTATAGTGTCTAGCGGCCCCTACGAGCAGTACTTC	CASSIVSSGPYEQYF
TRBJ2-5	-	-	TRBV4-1	TGCGCCAGCAGCCAAGAAAGCCGTCGGACCCAGTACTTC	CASSQESRRTQYF
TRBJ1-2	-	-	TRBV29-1	TGCAGCGTTGAAGGGACAGCGAATGGCTACACCTTC	CSVEGTANGYTF
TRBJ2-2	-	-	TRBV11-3	TGTGCCAGCAGCTTAGTAAGCGGCACCGGGGAGCTGTTTTTT	CASSLVSGTGELFF
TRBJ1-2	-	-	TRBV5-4	TGTGCCAGCAGCTTGGCAAGGCAGGGCTGGGGCTACACCTTC	CASSLARQGWGYTF
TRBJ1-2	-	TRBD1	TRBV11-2	TGTGCCAGCAGCTTCGGACAGGGGGGTGGCTACACCTTC	CASSFGQGGGYTF
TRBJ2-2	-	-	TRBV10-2	TGCGCCAGCAGAAAAGATGGGGGGACTGGAGAGCTGTTTTTT	CASRKDGGTGELFF
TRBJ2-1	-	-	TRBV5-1	TGCGCCAGCAGCCACCGGACAGATTACAATGAGCAGTTCTTC	CASSHRTDYNEQFF
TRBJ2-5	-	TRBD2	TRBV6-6	TGTGCCAGCAGTTCTTGGACTAGCGGGAAAGAGACCCAGTACTTC	CASSSWTSGKETQYF
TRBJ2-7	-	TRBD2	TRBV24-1	TGTGCCACCAGTGGGGGAGGGGTCCACTACGAGCAGTACTTC	CATSGGGVHYEQYF
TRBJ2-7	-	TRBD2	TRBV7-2	TGTGCCAGCACACCCAAAGCGGGGCTCACCTACGAGCAGTACTTC	CASTPKAGLTYEQYF
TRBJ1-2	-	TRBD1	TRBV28	TGTGCCAGCAGCCCAGGGACAGCCTTTAAAAACTATGGCTACACCTTC	CASSPGTAFKNYGYTF
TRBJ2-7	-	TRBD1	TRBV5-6	TGTGCCAGCAGCCAAGACAGGGGGGACGAGCAGTACTTC	CASSQDRGDEQYF
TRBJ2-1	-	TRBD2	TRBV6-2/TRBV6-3	TGTGCCAGCAGTTACGGTAGCGGGGGTGGAAATGAGCAGTTCTTC	CASSYGSGGGNEQFF
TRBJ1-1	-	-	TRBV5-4	TGTGCCAGCAGCCCGATGACAGGCCGTGAAGCTTTCTTT	CASSPMTGREAFF
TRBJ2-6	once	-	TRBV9	TGTGCCAGCAGCAGGAGCTCTGGGGCCAACGTCCTGACTTTC	CASSRSSGANVLTF
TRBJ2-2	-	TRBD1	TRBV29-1	TGCAGCGGAACCGGGACAGGGGGCACCGGGGAGCTGTTTTTT	CSGTGTGGTGELFF
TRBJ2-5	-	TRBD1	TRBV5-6	TGTGCCAGCAGCTCCCCGGACAGGCAGTACCAAGAGACCCAGTACTTC	CASSSPDRQYQETQYF
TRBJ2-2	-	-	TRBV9	TGTGCCAGCAGCCACCAGGGAGGCGGGGAGCTGTTTTTT	CASSHQGGGELFF
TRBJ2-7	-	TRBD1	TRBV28	TGTGCCAGCAGGCCCAGGACAGGGGGCTCCTACGAGCAGTACTTC	CASRPRTGGSYEQYF
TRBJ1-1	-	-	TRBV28	TGTGCCAGCAGTTCCGGGTTTCGTACTGAAGCTTTCTTT	CASSSGFRTEAFF
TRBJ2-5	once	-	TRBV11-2	TGTGCCAGCAGCTCCCTGGGCAGGGGAATGGAGACCCAGTACTTC	CASSSLGRGMETQYF
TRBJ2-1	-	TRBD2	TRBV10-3	TGTGCCATCAGGCCTAGCGGGAGACTCAATGAGCAGTTCTTC	CAIRPSGRLNEQFF
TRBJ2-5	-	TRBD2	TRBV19	TGTGCCAGTGGGGCGTCCGGGACTAGTGAGATTGAGACCCAGTACTTC	CASGASGTSEIETQYF
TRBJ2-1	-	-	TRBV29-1	TGCAGCGTTAGCCAGCGTAGCTCCTACAATGAGCAGTTCTTC	CSVSQRSSYNEQFF
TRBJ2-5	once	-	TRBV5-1	TGCGCCAGCAGGCCAGGGGCTACCCAAGAGACCCAGTACTTC	CASRPGATQETQYF
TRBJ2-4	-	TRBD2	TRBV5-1	TGCGCCAGCAGCCAGGGACTAGCGTCTATAGCCAAAAACATTCAGTACTTC	CASSQGLASIAKNIQYF
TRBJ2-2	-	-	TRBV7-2	TGTGCCAGCAGCTTAGGTCAGGGGAACACCGGGGAGCTGTTTTTT	CASSLGQGNTGELFF
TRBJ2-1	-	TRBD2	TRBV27	TGTGCCAGCAGTTGGATGGGGGGGGTTAGGTACAATGAGCAGTTCTTC	CASSWMGGVRYNEQFF
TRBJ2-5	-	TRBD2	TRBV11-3	TGTGCCAGCCCCCAGTCGGGGACTACTTACCAAGAGACCCAGTACTTC	CASPQSGTTYQETQYF
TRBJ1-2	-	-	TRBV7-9	TGTGCCAGCAGCGACCAAGGGAGGGGAGGGGGCTACACCTTC	CASSDQGRGGGYTF